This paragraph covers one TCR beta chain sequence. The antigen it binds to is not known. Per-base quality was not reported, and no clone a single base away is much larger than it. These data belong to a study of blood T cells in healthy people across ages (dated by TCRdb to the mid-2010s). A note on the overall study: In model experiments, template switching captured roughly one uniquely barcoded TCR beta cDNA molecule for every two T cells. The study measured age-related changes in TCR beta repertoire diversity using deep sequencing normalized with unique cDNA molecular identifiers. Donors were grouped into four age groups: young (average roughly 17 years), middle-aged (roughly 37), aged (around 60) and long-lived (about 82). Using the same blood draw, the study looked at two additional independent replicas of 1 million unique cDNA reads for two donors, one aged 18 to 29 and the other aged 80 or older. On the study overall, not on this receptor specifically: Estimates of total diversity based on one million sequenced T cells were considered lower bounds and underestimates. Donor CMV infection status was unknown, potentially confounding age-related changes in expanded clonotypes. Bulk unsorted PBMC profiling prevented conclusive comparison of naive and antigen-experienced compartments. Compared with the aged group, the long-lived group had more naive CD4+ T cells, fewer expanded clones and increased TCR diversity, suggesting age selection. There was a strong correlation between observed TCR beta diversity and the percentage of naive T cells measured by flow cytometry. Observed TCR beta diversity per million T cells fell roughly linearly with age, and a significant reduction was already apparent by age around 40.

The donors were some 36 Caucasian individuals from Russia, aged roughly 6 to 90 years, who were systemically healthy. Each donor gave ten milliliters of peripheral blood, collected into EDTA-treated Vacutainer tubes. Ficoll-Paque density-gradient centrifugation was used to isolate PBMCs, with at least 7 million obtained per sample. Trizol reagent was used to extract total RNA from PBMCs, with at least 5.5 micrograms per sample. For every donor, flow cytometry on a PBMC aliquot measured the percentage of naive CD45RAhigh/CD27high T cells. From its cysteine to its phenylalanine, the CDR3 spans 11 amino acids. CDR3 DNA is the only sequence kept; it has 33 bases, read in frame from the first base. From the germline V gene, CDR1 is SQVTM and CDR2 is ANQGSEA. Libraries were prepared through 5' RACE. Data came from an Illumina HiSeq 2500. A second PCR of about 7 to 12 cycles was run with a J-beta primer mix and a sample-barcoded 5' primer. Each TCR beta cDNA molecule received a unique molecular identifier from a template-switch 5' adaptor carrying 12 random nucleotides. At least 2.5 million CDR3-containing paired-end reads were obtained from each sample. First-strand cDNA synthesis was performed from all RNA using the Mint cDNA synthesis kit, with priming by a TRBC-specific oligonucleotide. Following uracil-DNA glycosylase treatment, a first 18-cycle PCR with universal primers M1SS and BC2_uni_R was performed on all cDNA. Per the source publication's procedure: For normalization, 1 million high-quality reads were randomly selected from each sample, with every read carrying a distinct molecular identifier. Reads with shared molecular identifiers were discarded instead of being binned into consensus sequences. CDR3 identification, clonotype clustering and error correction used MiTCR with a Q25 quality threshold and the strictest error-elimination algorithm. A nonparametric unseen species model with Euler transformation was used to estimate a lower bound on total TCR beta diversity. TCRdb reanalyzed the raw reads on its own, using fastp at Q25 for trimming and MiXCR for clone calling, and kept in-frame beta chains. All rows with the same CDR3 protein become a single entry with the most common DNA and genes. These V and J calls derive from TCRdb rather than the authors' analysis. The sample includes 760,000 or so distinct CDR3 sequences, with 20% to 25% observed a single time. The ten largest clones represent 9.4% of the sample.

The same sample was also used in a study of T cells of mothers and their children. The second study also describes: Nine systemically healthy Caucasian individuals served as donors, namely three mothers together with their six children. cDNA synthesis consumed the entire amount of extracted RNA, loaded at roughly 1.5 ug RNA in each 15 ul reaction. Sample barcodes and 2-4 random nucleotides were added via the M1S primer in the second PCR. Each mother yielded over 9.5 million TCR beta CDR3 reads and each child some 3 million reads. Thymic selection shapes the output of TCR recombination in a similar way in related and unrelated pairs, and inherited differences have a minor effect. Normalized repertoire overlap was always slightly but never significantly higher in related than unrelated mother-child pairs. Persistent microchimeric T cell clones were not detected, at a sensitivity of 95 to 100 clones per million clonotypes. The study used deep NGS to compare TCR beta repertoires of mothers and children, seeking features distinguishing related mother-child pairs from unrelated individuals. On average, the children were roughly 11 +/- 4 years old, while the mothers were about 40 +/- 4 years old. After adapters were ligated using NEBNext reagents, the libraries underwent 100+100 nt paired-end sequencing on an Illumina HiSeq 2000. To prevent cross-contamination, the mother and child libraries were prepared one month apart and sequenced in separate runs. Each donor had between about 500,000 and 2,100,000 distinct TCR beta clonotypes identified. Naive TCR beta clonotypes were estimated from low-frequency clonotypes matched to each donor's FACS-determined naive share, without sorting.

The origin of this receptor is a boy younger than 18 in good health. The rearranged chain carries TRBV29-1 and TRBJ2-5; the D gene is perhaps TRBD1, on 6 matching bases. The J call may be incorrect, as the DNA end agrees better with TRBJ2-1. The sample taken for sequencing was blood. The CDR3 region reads CSVSQGNEQFF. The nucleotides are TGCAGCGTTTCACAGGGTAATGAGCAGTTCTTC.